These T cell receptor beta chains were read from a single sample in a study of cytomegalovirus exposure and HLA in healthy donors. Profiling relied on immunoSEQ multiplex PCR, and the TCRdb table lists in-frame clones only, not all of them. The top ten hold 4.5% to 7% of the sample, which has over 150,000 clones, approximately 80% seen once. Material for sequencing was PBMCs. All receptors derive from a woman aged 40-49 years in good health and CMV-seropositive. Each CDR3 is given with its conserved first and last residue. A D gene is named only where the DNA matches it firmly. Size is stated for part of the rows, as once, few or many counts, or as a class when the clone is expanded.

j_call: TRBJ2-7
d_call: TRBD1
v_call: TRBV5-1
clone_size: .
cdr3_nt: TGCGCCAGCAGCTTGGCAGAGGGACAGGGGTCCTACGAGCAGTACTTC
cdr3_aa: CASSLAEGQGSYEQYF

j_call: TRBJ1-1
d_call: .
v_call: TRBV11-2
clone_size: few
cdr3_nt: TGTGCCAGCAGCTTAAGGTTAGGGAGCAACACTGAAGCTTTCTTT
cdr3_aa: CASSLRLGSNTEAFF

j_call: TRBJ2-7
d_call: .
v_call: TRBV10-2
clone_size: once
cdr3_nt: TGCGCCAGCAGAAGCGGGTCTTCCTACGAGCAGTACTTC
cdr3_aa: CASRSGSSYEQYF

j_call: TRBJ2-3
d_call: .
v_call: TRBV30
clone_size: .
cdr3_nt: TGTGCCTGGAGTGCGGCAGGGGATTGGACGGATACGCAGTATTTT
cdr3_aa: CAWSAAGDWTDTQYF

j_call: TRBJ2-3
d_call: .
v_call: TRBV5-4
clone_size: .
cdr3_nt: TGTGCCAGTCAGCGTGTTAGCACAGATACGCAGTATTTT
cdr3_aa: CASQRVSTDTQYF

j_call: TRBJ2-7
d_call: TRBD1
v_call: TRBV18
clone_size: .
cdr3_nt: TGTGCCAGCTCACCCCAGCCGGGACAGGGCTCCTACGAGCAGTACTTC
cdr3_aa: CASSPQPGQGSYEQYF

j_call: TRBJ2-2
d_call: .
v_call: TRBV27
clone_size: .
cdr3_nt: TGTGCCAGCAGGAGAACAGGGCGCGGGGAGCTGTTTTTT
cdr3_aa: CASRRTGRGELFF

j_call: TRBJ1-5
d_call: TRBD1
v_call: TRBV28
clone_size: .
cdr3_nt: TGTGCCAGCAGTTCGAAAGGGGGCAGGGCCCAGCATTTT
cdr3_aa: CASSSKGGRAQHF

j_call: TRBJ2-3
d_call: TRBD1
v_call: TRBV6-5
clone_size: .
cdr3_nt: TGTGCCAGCAGTTACGAGGGGGCGCACACAGATACGCAGTATTTT
cdr3_aa: CASSYEGAHTDTQYF

j_call: TRBJ2-5
d_call: .
v_call: TRBV5-4
clone_size: .
cdr3_nt: TGTGCCAGCAGCAGACGGACACATCAGGGAGAGACCCAGTACTTC
cdr3_aa: CASSRRTHQGETQYF

j_call: TRBJ2-7
d_call: TRBD2
v_call: TRBV5-1
clone_size: .
cdr3_nt: TGCGCCAGCAGCTTGGAAGCGGGAGTTCCCGAGCAGTACTTC
cdr3_aa: CASSLEAGVPEQYF

j_call: TRBJ2-5
d_call: TRBD1
v_call: TRBV27
clone_size: .
cdr3_nt: TGTGCCAGCAAGCGACAGGGTTTCCCGGGATACCAAGAGACCCAGTACTTC
cdr3_aa: CASKRQGFPGYQETQYF

j_call: TRBJ2-7
d_call: .
v_call: TRBV11-3
clone_size: .
cdr3_nt: TGTGCCAGCAGCCGGGGGGCCAGCTCCTACGAGCAGTACTTC
cdr3_aa: CASSRGASSYEQYF

j_call: TRBJ2-7
d_call: TRBD2
v_call: TRBV30
clone_size: .
cdr3_nt: TGTGCCTGGAGTGGGGGAGCGGGAGTCGAGCAGTACTTC
cdr3_aa: CAWSGGAGVEQYF

j_call: TRBJ2-7
d_call: TRBD1
v_call: TRBV18
clone_size: few
cdr3_nt: TGTGCCAGCTCACCAGCCTACCCCGGGACAGGGCTGGACGAGCAGTACTTC
cdr3_aa: CASSPAYPGTGLDEQYF

j_call: TRBJ1-2
d_call: .
v_call: TRBV27
clone_size: .
cdr3_nt: TGTGCCAGCAGAGGTTGGGCTGGCTACACCTTC
cdr3_aa: CASRGWAGYTF

j_call: TRBJ2-1
d_call: TRBD1
v_call: TRBV19
clone_size: once
cdr3_nt: TGTGCCAGTAGCGGACAGGGCGAGGGTCTGACCTACAATGAGCAGTTCTTC
cdr3_aa: CASSGQGEGLTYNEQFF

j_call: TRBJ1-5
d_call: .
v_call: TRBV10-3
clone_size: .
cdr3_nt: TGTGCCGTAAACCGGGAAGAAGGTCAGCCCCAGCATTTT
cdr3_aa: CAVNREEGQPQHF

j_call: TRBJ2-7
d_call: .
v_call: TRBV6-6
clone_size: .
cdr3_nt: TGTGCCAGCAGTTACGGAGGACAGCTCGAGCAGTACTTC
cdr3_aa: CASSYGGQLEQYF

j_call: TRBJ1-1
d_call: .
v_call: TRBV11-2
clone_size: .
cdr3_nt: TGTGCCAGCAGCTTAAGGGAGGGACGATTGACTGAAGCTTTCTTT
cdr3_aa: CASSLREGRLTEAFF

j_call: TRBJ1-1
d_call: TRBD1
v_call: TRBV19
clone_size: .
cdr3_nt: TGTGCCAGTAGTTCGGACAGGTCGCTGACCCTGAACACTGAAGCTTTCTTT
cdr3_aa: CASSSDRSLTLNTEAFF

j_call: TRBJ2-7
d_call: .
v_call: TRBV6-1
clone_size: .
cdr3_nt: TGTGCCAGCGCCAACCGGGTCAAACGGATCGAGCAGTACTTC
cdr3_aa: CASANRVKRIEQYF

j_call: TRBJ2-7
d_call: TRBD2
v_call: TRBV19
clone_size: .
cdr3_nt: TGTGCCAGTAGTGCCCCGGGACTAGCGGGAAGGAGCGAGCAGTACTTC
cdr3_aa: CASSAPGLAGRSEQYF

j_call: TRBJ2-1
d_call: .
v_call: TRBV4-2
clone_size: .
cdr3_nt: TGTGCCAGCAGCCAAGTGTGGGGCGAAGCCTGGGACTCCTACAATGAGCAGTTCTTC
cdr3_aa: CASSQVWGEAWDSYNEQFF

j_call: TRBJ1-4
d_call: .
v_call: TRBV19
clone_size: few
cdr3_nt: TGTGCCAGTAGTATGGGCCCTGAAAAACTGTTTTTT
cdr3_aa: CASSMGPEKLFF

j_call: TRBJ2-7
d_call: .
v_call: TRBV11-2
clone_size: .
cdr3_nt: TGTGCCAGCAGCCTCCAGGTGAACAGTGGCTACGAGCAGTACTTC
cdr3_aa: CASSLQVNSGYEQYF

j_call: TRBJ1-5
d_call: .
v_call: TRBV11-2
clone_size: .
cdr3_nt: TGTGCCAGCAGCCAGGGGTCGCATCAGCCCCAGCATTTT
cdr3_aa: CASSQGSHQPQHF

j_call: TRBJ1-5
d_call: .
v_call: TRBV2
clone_size: .
cdr3_nt: TGTGCCAGCAGTGAAAGATCGGGGTTCTTCGGGGACTATAGCAATCAGCCCCAGCATTTT
cdr3_aa: CASSERSGFFGDYSNQPQHF

j_call: TRBJ2-7
d_call: TRBD2
v_call: TRBV6-5
clone_size: .
cdr3_nt: TGTGCCAGCAGTAAGAGCGGGGGGGCCTCCCACGAGCAGTACTTC
cdr3_aa: CASSKSGGASHEQYF

j_call: TRBJ1-3
d_call: .
v_call: TRBV28
clone_size: .
cdr3_nt: TGTGCCAGCAGTCTCTCACCCATGAGACACAGGGATATTTCCTCTGGAAACACCATATATTTT
cdr3_aa: CASSLSPMRHRDISSGNTIYF

j_call: TRBJ2-1
d_call: TRBD2
v_call: TRBV19
clone_size: .
cdr3_nt: TGTGCCAGTTGTTCGGGAGGGGTCAATGAGCAGTTCTTC
cdr3_aa: CASCSGGVNEQFF

j_call: TRBJ2-1
d_call: TRBD2
v_call: TRBV27
clone_size: .
cdr3_nt: TGTGCCAGCAGAACTAGCGGGGGGGCCTATGAGCAGTTCTTC
cdr3_aa: CASRTSGGAYEQFF